A single T cell receptor beta chain is shown here with its context. Original data processing: Using reference gene primer amplification, nucleated cell counts were estimated. Only in-frame clones appear in the TCRdb table, and some are missing; sequencing was by immunoSEQ multiplex PCR. That table is the source of V, J and clone size, and D and trimming were worked out from the DNA. The table lists approximately 160,000 clones, approximately 93% of them singletons. Enrolment of Seattle patients took place during active infection, and they were followed longitudinally. The source of the sample is a study of blood T cell repertoires in COVID-19. Study-level background: COVID-19 samples collected from the United States, Italy and Spain covered acute and convalescent phases. T cells, B-cell-depleted T cells, or PBMCs provided the cDNA or gDNA that served as material.

The CDR3 consists of 14 residues. Germline V lookup: CDR1 LGHNA, CDR2 YNFKEQ. With 3 bases removed from V and 2 bases from J, the gap between germline ends came to 10 bases. The chain is built from TRBV4-2 and TRBJ1-2, with a possible D match to TRBD1 (5 bases). The sequence came from a woman aged 55-75 years with COVID-19, enrolled during active disease. The sample taken for sequencing was peripheral blood. Written as DNA, the CDR3 is TGTGCCAGCAGCCAGAGGGAGGGGAACTATGGCTACACCTTC. Amino acids: CASSQREGNYGYTF.